The present entry profiles one T cell receptor beta chain with its context. Its antigen is still unknown. This entry comes from a study of T cell responses to AZD1222 COVID-19 vaccine. The assay was immunoSEQ multiplex PCR, and TCRdb's table has in-frame clones only and misses some. The top ten clones hold roughly 1.3% of a sample with 90,000 to 150,000 clones, 80% to 90% of them seen once. Unmatched junction bases numbered 16, after V lost 6 bases and J lost 5 bases. Germline CDR1 is PRHDT and CDR2 is FYEKMQ (reference sequence). This CDR3 has 17 residues. Study findings and constraints: Close to half of spike-specific TCRs reportedly recognize unmutated variant regions. At 160-218 and 743-854, vaccine-associated CD4 TCRs were dominant, and they spanned spike. White British ancestry dominated among donors, who included more females, and clonal diversity was possibly underestimated. Two AZD1222 administrations were followed by greater Spike-specific TCR breadth and depth.

This clonotype was obtained from an adult in good health. This sequence joins TRBV13 and TRBJ2-5, with 9 bases lining up with TRBD2. The sample in question was peripheral blood, obtained on day 0 of AZD1222 vaccination. The CDR3 spells CASSGASSGASMETQYF. For the CDR3, the DNA is TGTGCCAGCAGTGGGGCTTCTAGCGGGGCCTCAATGGAGACCCAGTACTTC.